Listed below are T cell receptor beta chains from one sample, sequenced in a study of neurological immune-mediated disorders. TCRdb reprocessed the 5' RACE reads via MiXCR and lists one record per CDR3 protein. The sample has about 49,000 distinct CDR3 sequences, about a tenth seen once. Sequencing input: PBMCs. Receptors originate from a woman aged 40 to 50 in good health. The CDR3 runs from the conserved cysteine through the conserved F or W. A D gene is named only where the DNA matches it firmly. Rows give clone size only sometimes, using once, few, many, or a class for an expanded clone.

cdr3_aa cdr3_nt d_call j_call clone_size v_call
CASSLVYSGMETQYF TGTGCCAGCAGCTTAGTTTATAGCGGTATGGAGACCCAGTACTTC . TRBJ2-5 many TRBV11-2
CAWSVLSGVYEQYF TGTGCCTGGAGTGTACTATCTGGTGTCTACGAGCAGTACTTC . TRBJ2-7 . TRBV30
CASSFGTGNNEQFF TGCGCCAGCAGCTTCGGGACAGGGAACAATGAGCAGTTCTTC TRBD1 TRBJ2-1 many TRBV5-1
CASSFQGREQFF TGTGCCAGCAGCTTTCAGGGACGGGAGCAGTTCTTC . TRBJ2-1 many TRBV5-6
CASSGQGTGELFF TGCGCCAGCAGCGGACAGGGGACCGGGGAGCTGTTTTTT TRBD1 TRBJ2-2 many TRBV5-1
CASSDGQALNQPQHF TGCGCCAGCAGTGACGGACAGGCCCTCAATCAGCCCCAGCATTTT TRBD1 TRBJ1-5 many TRBV10-2
CASSLETSGDADTQYF TGCGCCAGCAGCTTGGAAACTAGCGGGGACGCAGATACGCAGTATTTT TRBD2 TRBJ2-3 many TRBV5-1
CASSLDGYNTEAFF TGCGCCAGCAGCTTGGACGGTTACAACACTGAAGCTTTCTTT . TRBJ1-1 few TRBV5-1
CSAPNLPRDSSYNEQFF TGCAGTGCTCCTAACCTCCCCCGGGACAGCTCCTACAATGAGCAGTTCTTC TRBD1 TRBJ2-1 many TRBV20-1
CASTPGGWWQETQYF TGTGCCAGCACTCCCGGGGGTTGGTGGCAAGAGACCCAGTACTTC . TRBJ2-5 many TRBV6-6
CSAFQGNTEAFF TGCAGTGCTTTTCAGGGGAACACTGAAGCTTTCTTT . TRBJ1-1 many TRBV20-1
CASSRPDTTGEEQYF TGCGCCAGCAGCAGACCGGACACCACGGGGGAGGAGCAGTACTTC . TRBJ2-7 many TRBV5-1
CASHIDRDTEAFF TGTGCCAGCCACATCGACAGGGACACTGAAGCTTTCTTT TRBD1 TRBJ1-1 few TRBV5-5
CASSSGASGANNEQFF TGTGCCAGCAGCTCCGGGGCTAGCGGGGCCAACAATGAGCAGTTCTTC TRBD2 TRBJ2-1 few TRBV7-3
CASSVDGTGELEQYF TGTGCCAGCAGCGTAGATGGGACAGGGGAACTCGAGCAGTACTTC TRBD1 TRBJ2-7 many TRBV9
CASSQGANTEAFF TGCGCCAGCAGTCAGGGGGCGAACACTGAAGCTTTCTTT TRBD1 TRBJ1-1 many TRBV5-1
CASSLIPMDTQYF TGCGCCAGCAGCTTAATTCCGATGGATACGCAGTATTTT . TRBJ2-3 many TRBV5-1
CSARTRLLGEQYF TGCAGTGCTAGAACGAGGCTCCTCGGGGAGCAGTACTTC . TRBJ2-7 many TRBV20-1
CIVRTSLYNEQFF TGCATTGTGAGGACTAGCCTGTACAATGAGCAGTTCTTC TRBD2 TRBJ2-1 many TRBV29-1
CSAGQARGANVLTF TGCAGTGCTGGACAGGCCCGAGGGGCCAACGTCCTGACTTTC TRBD1 TRBJ2-6 few TRBV20-1
CASSPYGGRRDTQYF TGTGCCAGCAGCCCCTACGGCGGAAGACGGGATACGCAGTATTTT . TRBJ2-3 many TRBV5-6
CASSSAGTAYNEQFF TGTGCCAGCAGCTCGGCCGGGACAGCCTACAATGAGCAGTTCTTC TRBD1 TRBJ2-1 many TRBV9
CSADLIGDQNIQYF TGCAGCGCGGACCTCATCGGGGATCAAAACATTCAGTACTTC . TRBJ2-4 . TRBV29-1
CASSPTPSSYEQYF TGTGCCAGCTCACCCACACCGAGCTCCTACGAGCAGTACTTC . TRBJ2-7 many TRBV18
CSGGGLNTEAFF TGCAGCGGGGGGGGTCTGAACACTGAAGCTTTCTTT . TRBJ1-1 many TRBV29-1
CSVEDRGTYEQYF TGCAGCGTTGAGGACAGGGGGACCTACGAGCAGTACTTC TRBD1 TRBJ2-7 many TRBV29-1
CAIGLTGGATEAFF TGTGCCATCGGATTAACAGGGGGGGCCACTGAAGCTTTCTTT TRBD1 TRBJ1-1 many TRBV10-3
CSATSPLAGAYEQYF TGCAGTGCTACATCCCCGCTAGCGGGGGCCTACGAGCAGTACTTC TRBD2 TRBJ2-7 many TRBV20-1
CSADLAVIRNEQFF TGCAGTGCTGACCTAGCGGTCATTAGGAATGAGCAGTTCTTC TRBD2 TRBJ2-1 many TRBV20-1
CSVVGQIGDTQYF TGCAGCGTTGTCGGACAGATCGGCGATACGCAGTATTTT . TRBJ2-3 many TRBV29-1
CASSPPTASTDTQYF TGTGCCAGCTCACCACCGACAGCAAGCACAGATACGCAGTATTTT . TRBJ2-3 . TRBV18
CASSPQGLNTEAFF TGTGCCAGCTCACCTCAGGGACTGAACACTGAAGCTTTCTTT . TRBJ1-1 many TRBV18
CATSETGTGENEQFF TGTGCCACCAGTGAGACGGGGACAGGAGAGAATGAGCAGTTCTTC TRBD1 TRBJ2-1 many TRBV24-1
CSVEDGVLYGYTF TGCAGCGTTGAAGATGGAGTCCTCTATGGCTACACCTTC . TRBJ1-2 many TRBV29-1
CASSQELAGTDTQYF TGTGCCAGCAGCCAAGAGTTAGCGGGCACAGATACGCAGTATTTT . TRBJ2-3 many TRBV4-2
CASSLGTRGGRDTQYF TGCGCCAGCAGTCTCGGGACTAGAGGGGGGAGGGATACCCAGTATTTT TRBD2 TRBJ2-3 . TRBV4-1
CASSVVDRPSNQPQHF TGTGCCAGCAGCGTAGTAGACAGGCCCAGCAATCAGCCCCAGCATTTT . TRBJ1-5 many TRBV9
CASSWQGPSNTEAFF TGCGCCAGCAGCTGGCAGGGGCCCTCGAACACTGAAGCTTTCTTT . TRBJ1-1 many TRBV5-1
CASSYSPWGQGASETQYF TGTGCCAGCAGCTATAGCCCATGGGGACAGGGGGCGAGCGAGACCCAGTACTTC TRBD1 TRBJ2-5 many TRBV12-3/TRBV12-4
CASSPWQGIYYGYTF TGTGCCAGCAGTCCGTGGCAGGGTATATACTATGGCTACACCTTC . TRBJ1-2 many TRBV6-5
CASSVGTSGSLFLETQYF TGCGCCAGCAGCGTCGGGACTAGCGGGTCCCTTTTCCTAGAGACCCAGTACTTC TRBD2 TRBJ2-5 . TRBV5-1
CASSRTRPSGANVPTF TGTGCCAGCAGCCGGACCAGACCCTCTGGTGCCAACGTCCCGACTTTC . TRBJ2-6 . TRBV7-2
CASSGDRGMKQYF TGTGCCAGCAGCGGGGACAGGGGAATGAAGCAGTACTTC TRBD1 TRBJ2-7 many TRBV5-6
CSVSRVGMNTEAFF TGCAGCGTTTCCCGGGTTGGAATGAACACTGAAGCTTTCTTT . TRBJ1-1 many TRBV29-1
CSAINTGDFNQPQHF TGCAGTGCTATAAACACAGGGGATTTCAATCAGCCCCAGCATTTT TRBD1 TRBJ1-5 few TRBV20-1
CSARAASGASYEQYF TGCAGTGCTAGGGCCGCTAGCGGGGCGTCCTACGAGCAGTACTTC TRBD2 TRBJ2-7 many TRBV20-1
CASSQDPRRGGYEQYF TGCGCCAGCAGCCAAGACCCAAGACGGGGGGGCTACGAGCAGTACTTC TRBD2 TRBJ2-7 many TRBV4-1
CASSYGPNQERGAFF TGCGCCAGCAGCTACGGACCGAATCAAGAACGGGGAGCTTTCTTT . TRBJ1-1 many TRBV5-1
CASSRSPRSNTEAFF TGTGCCAGCAGCCGATCTCCGAGGTCGAACACTGAAGCTTTCTTT . TRBJ1-1 many TRBV6-2/TRBV6-3
CASSQDSIVSNTGELFF TGCGCCAGCAGCCAAGACTCAATTGTTTCGAACACCGGGGAGCTGTTTTTT . TRBJ2-2 many TRBV4-3
CASSQVGLAKETQYF TGCGCCAGCAGCCAAGTGGGACTAGCCAAAGAGACCCAGTACTTC TRBD2 TRBJ2-5 many TRBV4-1
CASSGGQGYEQYF TGCGCCAGCAGCGGGGGACAAGGCTACGAGCAGTACTTC . TRBJ2-7 many TRBV5-1
CASRNLGAGGNYGYTF TGTGCCAGCCGAAACCTCGGGGCAGGGGGGAACTATGGCTACACCTTC TRBD1 TRBJ1-2 many TRBV5-5
CASSFSGAGENTIYF TGTGCCAGCAGTTTTTCAGGGGCCGGGGAAAACACCATATATTTT . TRBJ1-3 many TRBV6-1
CASSQDSGEQGAWYNDGYTF TGCGCCAGCAGCCAAGATTCGGGAGAACAGGGGGCGTGGTATAACGATGGCTACACCTTC TRBD1 TRBJ1-2 once TRBV4-3
CASSQVNGAYTDTQYF TGCGCCAGCAGCCAAGTTAACGGGGCCTACACAGATACGCAGTATTTT . TRBJ2-3 many TRBV4-3
CSVGDSSNQPQHF TGCAGCGTAGGGGACAGTAGCAATCAGCCCCAGCATTTT TRBD1 TRBJ1-5 many TRBV29-1
CASSLGTSGGTDTQYF TGTGCCAGCAGTTTAGGGACTAGCGGGGGTACAGATACGCAGTATTTT TRBD2 TRBJ2-3 many TRBV12-3/TRBV12-4
CASASGWGHTEAFF TGTGCCAGCGCAAGCGGGTGGGGGCACACTGAAGCTTTCTTT . TRBJ1-1 many TRBV6-5
CATSRKNLNEQYF TGTGCCACCAGCAGAAAAAACCTGAACGAGCAGTACTTC . TRBJ2-7 . TRBV15